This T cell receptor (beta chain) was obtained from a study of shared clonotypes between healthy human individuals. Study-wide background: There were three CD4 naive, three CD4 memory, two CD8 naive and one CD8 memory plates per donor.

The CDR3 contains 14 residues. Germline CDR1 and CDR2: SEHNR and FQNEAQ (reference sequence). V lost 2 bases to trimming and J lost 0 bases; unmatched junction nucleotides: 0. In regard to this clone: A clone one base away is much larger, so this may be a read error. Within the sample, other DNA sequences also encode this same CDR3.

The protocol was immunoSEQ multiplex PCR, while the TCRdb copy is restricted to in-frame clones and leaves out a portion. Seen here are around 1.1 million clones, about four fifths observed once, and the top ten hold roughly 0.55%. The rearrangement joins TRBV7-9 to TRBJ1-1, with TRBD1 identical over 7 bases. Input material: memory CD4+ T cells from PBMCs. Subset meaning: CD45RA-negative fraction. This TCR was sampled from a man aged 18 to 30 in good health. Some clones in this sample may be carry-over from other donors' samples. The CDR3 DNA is TGTGCCAGCAGCTTACAGGGGGTGAACACTGAAGCTTTCTTT. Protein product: CASSLQGVNTEAFF.